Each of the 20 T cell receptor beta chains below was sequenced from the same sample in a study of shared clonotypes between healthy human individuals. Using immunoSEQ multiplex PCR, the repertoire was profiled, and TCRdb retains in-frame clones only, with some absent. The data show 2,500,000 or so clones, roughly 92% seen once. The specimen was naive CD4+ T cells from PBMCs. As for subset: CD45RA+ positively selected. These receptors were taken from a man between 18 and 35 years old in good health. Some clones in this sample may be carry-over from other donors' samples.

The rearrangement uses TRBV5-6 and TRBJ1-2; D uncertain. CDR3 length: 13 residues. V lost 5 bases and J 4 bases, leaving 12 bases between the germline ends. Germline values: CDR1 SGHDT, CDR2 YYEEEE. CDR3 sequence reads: CASSGPGIYGYTF. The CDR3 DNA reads TGTGCCAGCAGTGGGCCGGGAATCTATGGCTACACCTTC.

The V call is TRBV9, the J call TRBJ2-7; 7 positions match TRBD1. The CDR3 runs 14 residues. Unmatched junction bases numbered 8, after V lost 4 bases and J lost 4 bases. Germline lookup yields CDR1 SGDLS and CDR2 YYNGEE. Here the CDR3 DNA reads TGTGCCAGCAGCTATAGGGGGCTAGGGTACGAGCAGTACTTC. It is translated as CASSYRGLGYEQYF.

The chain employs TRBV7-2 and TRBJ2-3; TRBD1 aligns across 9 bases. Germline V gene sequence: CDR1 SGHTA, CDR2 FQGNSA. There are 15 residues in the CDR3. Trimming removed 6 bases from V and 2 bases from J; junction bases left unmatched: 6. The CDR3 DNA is TGTGCCAGCAGTCTCGGGACAGGGAACACAGATACGCAGTATTTT. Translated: CASSLGTGNTDTQYF.

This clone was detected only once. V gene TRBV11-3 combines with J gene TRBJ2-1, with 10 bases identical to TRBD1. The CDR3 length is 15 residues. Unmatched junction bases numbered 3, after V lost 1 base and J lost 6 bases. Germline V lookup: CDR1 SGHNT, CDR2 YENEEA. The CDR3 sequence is CASSLGQGAFNEQFF. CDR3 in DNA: TGTGCCAGCAGCTTAGGACAGGGGGCGTTCAATGAGCAGTTCTTC.

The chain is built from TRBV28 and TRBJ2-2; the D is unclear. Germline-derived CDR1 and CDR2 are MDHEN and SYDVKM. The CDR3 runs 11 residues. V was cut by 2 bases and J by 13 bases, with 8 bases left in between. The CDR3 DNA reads TGTGCCAGCAGTTTAGGACCGGGGCTGTTTTTT. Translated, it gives CASSLGPGLFF.

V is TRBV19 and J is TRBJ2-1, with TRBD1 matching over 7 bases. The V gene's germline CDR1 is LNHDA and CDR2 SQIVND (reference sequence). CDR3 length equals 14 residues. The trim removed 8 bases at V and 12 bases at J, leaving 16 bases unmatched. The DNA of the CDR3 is TGTGCCAGTTCACAGGGGTTAGGGGGACGTTGGCAGTTCTTC. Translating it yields CASSQGLGGRWQFF.

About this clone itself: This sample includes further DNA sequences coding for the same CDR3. The CDR3 loop is CASSPTGGTEAFF. The CDR3 nucleotides read TGTGCCAGCTCACCTACAGGGGGCACTGAAGCTTTCTTT. The gene calls are TRBV18 and TRBJ1-1; 8 nucleotides line up with TRBD1. V lost 3 bases and J lost 4; bases outside the gene matches: 1. The CDR3 runs 13 residues. Germline V gene data show CDR1 as KGHSH and CDR2 as LQKENI.

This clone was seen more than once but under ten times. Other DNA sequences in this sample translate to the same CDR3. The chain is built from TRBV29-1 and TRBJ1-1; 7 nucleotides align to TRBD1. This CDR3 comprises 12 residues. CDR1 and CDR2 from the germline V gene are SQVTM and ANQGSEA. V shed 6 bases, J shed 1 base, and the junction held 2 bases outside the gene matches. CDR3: CSVNRGNTEAFF. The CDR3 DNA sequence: TGCAGCGTGAACAGGGGGAACACTGAAGCTTTCTTT. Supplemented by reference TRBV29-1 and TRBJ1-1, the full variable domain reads SAVISQKPSRDICQRGTSLTIQCQVDSQVTMMFWYRQQPGQSLTLIATANQGSEATYESGFVIDKFPISRPNLTFSTLTVSNMSPEDSSIYLCSVNRGNTEAFFGQGTRLTVV.

CDR3 sequence: CASREQDPHEQYF. The CDR3 nucleotides read TGTGCCAGCCGGGAACAGGACCCCCACGAGCAGTACTTC. This chain joins TRBV6-1 and TRBJ2-7; D possibly matches TRBD1 or TRBD2 (5 bases each). Trimming cost V 8 bases and J 5 bases, with 16 bases left between them. This CDR3 spans 13 amino acids. CDR1 and CDR2 (germline): MNHNS, SASEGT.

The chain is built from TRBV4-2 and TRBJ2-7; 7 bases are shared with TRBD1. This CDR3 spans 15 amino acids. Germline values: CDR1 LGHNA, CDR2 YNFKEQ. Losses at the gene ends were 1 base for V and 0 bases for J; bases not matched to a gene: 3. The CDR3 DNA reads TGTGCCAGCAGCCAAGTACAGGGGTCCTCCTACGAGCAGTACTTC. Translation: CASSQVQGSSYEQYF.

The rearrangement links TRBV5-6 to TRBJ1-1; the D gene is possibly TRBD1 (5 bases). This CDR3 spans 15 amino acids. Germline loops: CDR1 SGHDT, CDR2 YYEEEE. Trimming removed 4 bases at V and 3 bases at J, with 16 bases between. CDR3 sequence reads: CASSEDLTGYTEAFF. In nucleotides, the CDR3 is TGTGCCAGCAGCGAAGATTTAACAGGCTACACTGAAGCTTTCTTT.

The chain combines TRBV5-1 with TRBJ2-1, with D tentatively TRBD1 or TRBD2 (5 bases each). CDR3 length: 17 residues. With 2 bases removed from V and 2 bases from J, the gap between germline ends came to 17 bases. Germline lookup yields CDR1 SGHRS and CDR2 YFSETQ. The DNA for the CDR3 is TGCGCCAGCAGCTTAGCCCTAGGGACCCGGACCTACAATGAGCAGTTCTTC. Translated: CASSLALGTRTYNEQFF.

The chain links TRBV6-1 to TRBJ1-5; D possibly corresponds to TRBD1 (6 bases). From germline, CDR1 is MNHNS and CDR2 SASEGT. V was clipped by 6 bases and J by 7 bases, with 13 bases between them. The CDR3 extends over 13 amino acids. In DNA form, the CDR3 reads TGTGCCAGCAGGCGGGACACCGGGCAGCCCCAGCATTTT. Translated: CASRRDTGQPQHF.

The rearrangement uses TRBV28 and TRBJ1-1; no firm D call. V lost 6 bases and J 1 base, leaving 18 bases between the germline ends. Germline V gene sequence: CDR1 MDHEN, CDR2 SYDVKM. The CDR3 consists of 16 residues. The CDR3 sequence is CASSLPPGAGNTEAFF. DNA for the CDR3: TGTGCCAGCAGCTTACCCCCCGGTGCAGGGAACACTGAAGCTTTCTTT.

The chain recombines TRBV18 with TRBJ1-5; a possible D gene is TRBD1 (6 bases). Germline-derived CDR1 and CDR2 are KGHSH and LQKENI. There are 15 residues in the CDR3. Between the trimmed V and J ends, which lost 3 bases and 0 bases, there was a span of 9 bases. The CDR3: CASSPEGGSNQPQHF. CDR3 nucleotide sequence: TGTGCCAGCTCACCGGAGGGGGGTAGCAATCAGCCCCAGCATTTT.

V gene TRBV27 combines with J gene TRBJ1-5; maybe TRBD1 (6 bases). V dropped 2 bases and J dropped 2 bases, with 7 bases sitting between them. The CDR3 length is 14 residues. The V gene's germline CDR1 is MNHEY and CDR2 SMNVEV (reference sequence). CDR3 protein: CASSLEGGNQPQHF. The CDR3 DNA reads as TGTGCCAGCAGTTTAGAGGGGGGCAATCAGCCCCAGCATTTT.

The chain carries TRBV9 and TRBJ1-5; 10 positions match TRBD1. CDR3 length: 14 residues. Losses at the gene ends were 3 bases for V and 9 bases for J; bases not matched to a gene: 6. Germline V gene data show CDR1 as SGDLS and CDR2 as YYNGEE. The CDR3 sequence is CASSEDRGDRPQHF. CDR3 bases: TGTGCCAGCAGCGAGGACAGGGGGGACCGGCCCCAGCATTTT. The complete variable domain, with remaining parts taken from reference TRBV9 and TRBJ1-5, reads DSGVTQTPKHLITATGQRVTLRCSPRSGDLSVYWYQQSLDQGLQFLIQYYNGEERAKGNILERFSAQQFPDLHSELNLSSLELGDSALYFCASSEDRGDRPQHFGDGTRLSIL.

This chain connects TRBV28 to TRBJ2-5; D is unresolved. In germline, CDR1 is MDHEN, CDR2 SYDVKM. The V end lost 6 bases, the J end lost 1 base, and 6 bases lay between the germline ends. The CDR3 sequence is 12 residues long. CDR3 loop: CASRGGQETQYF. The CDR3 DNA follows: TGTGCCAGCAGGGGTGGCCAAGAGACCCAGTACTTC.

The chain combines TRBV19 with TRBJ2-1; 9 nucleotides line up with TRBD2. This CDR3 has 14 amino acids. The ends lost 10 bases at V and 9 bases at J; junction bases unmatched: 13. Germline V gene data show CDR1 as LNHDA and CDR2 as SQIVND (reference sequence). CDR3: CATYPPAGGLEQFF. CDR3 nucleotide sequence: TGTGCCACTTACCCGCCAGCGGGAGGCCTTGAGCAGTTCTTC. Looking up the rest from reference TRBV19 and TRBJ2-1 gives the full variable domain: DGGITQSPKYLFRKEGQNVTLSCEQNLNHDAMYWYRQDPGQGLRLIYYSQIVNDFQKGDIAEGYSVSREKKESFPLTVTSAQKNPTAFYLCATYPPAGGLEQFFGPGTRLTVL.

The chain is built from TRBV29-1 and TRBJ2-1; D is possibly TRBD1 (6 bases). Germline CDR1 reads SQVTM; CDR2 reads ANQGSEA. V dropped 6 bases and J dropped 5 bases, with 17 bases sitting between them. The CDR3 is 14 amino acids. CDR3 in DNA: TGCAGCGTACCCGGGACAAGCTTTGACAATGAGCAGTTCTTC. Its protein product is CSVPGTSFDNEQFF.